The entry below gives a single TCR beta chain sequence along with its context. The J segment lost 6 bases and the V segment lost 0 bases, leaving 7 bases of the junction unmatched. Germline values: CDR1 MNHEY, CDR2 SVGAGI. This CDR3 contains 15 residues. The data derive from a study of shared T cell receptors in the human thymus. The protocol was immunoSEQ multiplex PCR, while the TCRdb copy is restricted to in-frame clones and leaves out a portion. The sample has about 660,000 clones; over 75% are singletons. These data were likewise used in another study, on human thymus T cells. In that study: Having surgery to correct congenital heart defects, healthy Finnish infants acted as the donors. Resections from corrective heart surgery supplied the thymus tissue. V and J gene usage appeared biased in thymic and blood repertoires. Related research reported highly overlapping thymic repertoires among unrelated individuals.

V gene TRBV6-5 combines with J gene TRBJ1-1; 7 bases are a match to TRBD1. The sequenced material came from thymocytes. This TCR was recovered from a boy under three years old with a congenital heart defect. This CDR3 is CASSYSLQGEAEAFF. The CDR3 bases are TGTGCCAGCAGTTACTCACTGCAGGGGGAGGCTGAAGCTTTCTTT.